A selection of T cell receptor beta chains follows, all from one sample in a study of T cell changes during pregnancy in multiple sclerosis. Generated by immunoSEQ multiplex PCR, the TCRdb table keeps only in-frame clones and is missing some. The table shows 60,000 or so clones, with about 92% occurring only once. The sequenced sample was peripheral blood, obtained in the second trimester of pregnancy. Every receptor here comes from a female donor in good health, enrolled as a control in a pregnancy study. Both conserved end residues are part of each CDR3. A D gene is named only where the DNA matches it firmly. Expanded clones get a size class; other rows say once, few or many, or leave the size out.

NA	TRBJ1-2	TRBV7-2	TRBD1	TGTGCCAGCAGCTTACCCGACAGGGCTAATGCCCATGGCTACACCTTC	CASSLPDRANAHGYTF
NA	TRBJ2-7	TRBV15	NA	TGTGCCACCAGCAGTCTGACGGGGGGCCTCTACGAGCAGTACTTC	CATSSLTGGLYEQYF
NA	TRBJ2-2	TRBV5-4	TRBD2	TGTGCCAGCAGCTTGGTCGGGAGGGCAGGGGCCACCGGGGAGCTGTTTTTT	CASSLVGRAGATGELFF
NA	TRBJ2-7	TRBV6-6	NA	TGTGCCACTAAGACAGGAAGCGAGCAGTACTTC	CATKTGSEQYF
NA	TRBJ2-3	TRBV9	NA	TGTGCCAGCAGCGTAATTTCGGCGGGCGGGACAGATACGCAGTATTTT	CASSVISAGGTDTQYF
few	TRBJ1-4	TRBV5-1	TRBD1	TGCGCCAGCAGATCGACAGGGAAATCTAGTGAAAAACTGTTTTTT	CASRSTGKSSEKLFF
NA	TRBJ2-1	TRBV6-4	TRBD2	TGTGCCAGCAGTGACGTTAGCGGGAGCTCCTACAATGAGCAGTTCTTC	CASSDVSGSSYNEQFF
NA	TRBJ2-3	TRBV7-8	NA	TGTGCCAGCAGCCCCGAATCGGGTGGAAGGACGCAGTATTTT	CASSPESGGRTQYF
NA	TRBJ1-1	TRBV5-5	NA	TGTGCCAGCAGCTTGAGCAGGGTTTCAAACACTGAAGCTTTCTTT	CASSLSRVSNTEAFF
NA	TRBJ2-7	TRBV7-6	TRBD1	TGTGCCAGCAGGCCGGCCCGGACAGGGTCCCTCGAGCAGTACTTC	CASRPARTGSLEQYF
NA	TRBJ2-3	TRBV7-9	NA	TGTGCCAGCATCCGAACGGGAATCAGCACAGATACGCAGTATTTT	CASIRTGISTDTQYF
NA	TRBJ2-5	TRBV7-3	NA	TGTGCCAGCAGCTTAACCCTCAGGGAGGTGGGAAAACAGACCCAGTACTTC	CASSLTLREVGKQTQYF
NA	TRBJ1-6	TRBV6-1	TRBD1	TGTGCCAGCAGTGCGGGACAGGGGGTTTCACCCCTCCACTTT	CASSAGQGVSPLHF
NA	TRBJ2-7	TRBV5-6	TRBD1	TGTGCCAGCAGCTGGGACAGGACCTACGAGCAGTACTTC	CASSWDRTYEQYF
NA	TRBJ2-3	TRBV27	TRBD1	TGTGCCAGCAACTCCGGGACAGGGGCAGATACGCAGTATTTT	CASNSGTGADTQYF
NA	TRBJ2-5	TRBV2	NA	TGTGCCAGCAGTGACACAGGGAGAGAGACCCAGTACTTC	CASSDTGRETQYF
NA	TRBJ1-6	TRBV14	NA	TGTGCCAGTTCTGGACAACCCAATTCACCCCTCCACTTT	CASSGQPNSPLHF
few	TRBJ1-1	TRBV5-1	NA	TGCGCCAGCAGCTCGGGACTGACTGAAGCTTTCTTT	CASSSGLTEAFF
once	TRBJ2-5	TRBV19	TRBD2	TGTGCCAGTAGTACCGGGACTAGCGGGGGAGAGACCCAGTACTTC	CASSTGTSGGETQYF
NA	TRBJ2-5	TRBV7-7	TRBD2	TGTGCTAGCAGCTTAATGGCGGGGGGGCCCCAAGAGACCCAGTACTTC	CASSLMAGGPQETQYF
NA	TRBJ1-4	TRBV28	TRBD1	TGTGCCAGCAGCCCGGGACAGCAGAATGAAAAACTGTTTTTT	CASSPGQQNEKLFF
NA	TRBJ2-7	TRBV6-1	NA	TGTGCCAGCAGTGTTTACAGGGAATCCTACGAGCAGTACTTC	CASSVYRESYEQYF
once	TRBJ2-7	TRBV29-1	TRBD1	TGCAGCGTTGCGACAGGGCCATACGAGCAGTACTTC	CSVATGPYEQYF
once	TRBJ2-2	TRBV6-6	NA	TGTGCCAGCAGTTTTGAGGGTAACACCGGGGAGCTGTTTTTT	CASSFEGNTGELFF
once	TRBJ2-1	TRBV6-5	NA	TGTGCCAGCAGCCTCTCCTCTAGCTCCTACAATGAGCAGTTCTTC	CASSLSSSSYNEQFF
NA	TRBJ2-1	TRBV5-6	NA	TGTGCCAGCAGCTTGGTGGGGGGGCCTGACAATGAGCAGTTCTTC	CASSLVGGPDNEQFF
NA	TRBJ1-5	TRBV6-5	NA	TGTGCCAGCAGTTACAGCAGGGCTGCTGGGCCCCAGCATTTT	CASSYSRAAGPQHF
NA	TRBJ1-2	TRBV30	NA	TGTGCCTGGACTACGGGTGGAGGCTACACCTTC	CAWTTGGGYTF
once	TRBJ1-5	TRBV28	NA	TGTGCCAGCAGTTTAAAGGGCCAGCGGCAGCCCCAGCATTTT	CASSLKGQRQPQHF
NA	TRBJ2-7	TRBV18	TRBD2	TGTGCCAGCGCCCAGGGGGTAGCGGGAGTGCTTGAGCAGTACTTC	CASAQGVAGVLEQYF
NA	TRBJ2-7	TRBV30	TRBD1	TGTGCCTGGAGCCTCGCTGCAGGGGGCGAGCAGTACTTC	CAWSLAAGGEQYF
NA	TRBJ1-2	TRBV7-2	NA	TGTGCCAGCAGCCCAGGGTCTTCTGGCTACACCTTC	CASSPGSSGYTF